The 15 T cell receptor beta chains reported below all come from one sample, sequenced in a study of OX40 agonist ivuxolimab in advanced cancers. Assay: immunoSEQ multiplex PCR; the TCRdb copy retains only in-frame clones and omits some. The sample contains around 20,000 clones, 65% to 85% of which appear only once. The sequencing here drew on CD4+ or CD8+ T cells sorted from blood, taken in a trial of the OX40 agonist ivuxolimab. The origin of the receptors is an adult with an advanced solid tumor such as melanoma, head and neck, liver or kidney cancer.

The rearrangement joins TRBV9 to TRBJ1-2, with D uncertain. Per germline, CDR1 SGDLS and CDR2 YYNGEE. The CDR3 covers 14 residues. The V end lost 4 bases, the J end lost 1 base, and 11 bases lay between the germline ends. CDR3 bases: TGTGCCAGCAGCACCTCGGGTTTTAACTATGGCTACACCTTC. Residues: CASSTSGFNYGYTF.

The V and J genes are TRBV2 and TRBJ2-7; 10 bases match TRBD1. From germline, CDR1 is SNHLY and CDR2 FYNNEI. The junction had 3 bases not matched to a gene; V was cut back by 8 bases and J by 5 bases. The CDR3 runs 12 residues. Here the CDR3 reads CASEGQGDEQYF. CDR3 DNA sequence: TGTGCCAGCGAAGGACAGGGGGACGAGCAGTACTTC.

The chain has TRBV5-1 and TRBJ2-7; the D is unclear. Deletions cut 0 bases from V and 0 bases from J, with 13 bases between. The CDR3 spans 16 residues. CDR1 is SGHRS, CDR2 YFSETQ, per germline. CDR3 DNA sequence: TGCGCCAGCAGCTTGGATTGGGCAGAGAGCTCCTACGAGCAGTACTTC. This encodes CASSLDWAESSYEQYF.

The V gene is TRBV15, the J gene TRBJ1-2; TRBD1 is a possible D gene (5 bases). Germline CDR1 LNHNV, CDR2 YYDKDF (reference sequence). V was pared by 8 bases and J by 6 bases, with 16 bases between. This CDR3 has 13 residues. The DNA of the CDR3 is TGTGCCACCGGACCGTCCCGACAGAATGGCTACACCTTC. Protein sequence: CATGPSRQNGYTF.

The chain joins TRBV11-2 to TRBJ1-3; no firm D call. Germline V gene lookup returns CDR1 SGHAT and CDR2 FQNNGV. Trimming removed 6 bases at V and 3 bases at J, with 15 bases between. This CDR3 region has 15 residues. CDR3 DNA sequence: TGTGCCAGCAGGGAACCCGTGGGTGGTGGAAACACCATATATTTT. Its protein product is CASREPVGGGNTIYF.

This clone was picked up one time. The genes are TRBV11-2 and TRBJ2-1; D is undetermined. CDR1 is SGHAT, CDR2 FQNNGV, per germline. Trimming took off 5 bases at V and 0 bases at J, with 14 bases between the two ends. The CDR3 runs to 16 residues. The CDR3 here is CASSPFPVSSYNEQFF. The CDR3 DNA reads as TGTGCCAGCAGCCCCTTTCCGGTGAGCTCCTACAATGAGCAGTTCTTC.

This chain connects TRBV4-1 to TRBJ2-7; TRBD1 aligns across 7 bases. The V segment lost 2 bases and the J segment 0 bases; nucleotides outside the gene matches: 4. Germline V CDR1 and CDR2: MGHRA, YSYEKL. The CDR3 runs to 15 residues. CDR3: CASSQYRDSSYEQYF. The CDR3 coding sequence is TGCGCCAGCAGCCAATACCGGGACAGCTCCTACGAGCAGTACTTC.

The rearrangement joins TRBV27 to TRBJ1-2, with 10 bases identical to TRBD1. Germline V lookup: CDR1 MNHEY, CDR2 SMNVEV (reference sequence). This CDR3 is built from 15 residues. V shed 6 bases, J shed 7 bases, and the junction held 11 bases outside the gene matches. The CDR3 nucleotides are TGTGCCAGCAGGGAGGCCGGGACAGGGGTTTTTGGCTACACCTTC. It codes for CASREAGTGVFGYTF.

This clone was picked up many times. The gene calls are TRBV6-6 and TRBJ2-1; 9 bases map to TRBD2. Germline-derived CDR1 and CDR2 are MNHNY and SVGAGI (reference sequence). Trimming cost V 8 bases and J 7 bases; bases outside gene matches: 6. The CDR3 has 13 amino acids. The chain's CDR3 is CASGLAGPNEQFF. DNA for the CDR3: TGTGCCAGCGGGCTAGCGGGGCCAAATGAGCAGTTCTTC.

This clone was seen once. The chain employs TRBV29-1 and TRBJ2-2, with 11 nucleotides matching TRBD2. The CDR3 consists of 14 residues. CDR1 and CDR2 from the germline V gene are SQVTM and ANQGSEA. Unmatched junction bases numbered 7, after V lost 7 bases and J lost 6 bases. CDR3 protein: CSALAGGKAGELFF. DNA of the CDR3: TGCAGCGCCCTAGCGGGGGGAAAAGCCGGGGAGCTGTTTTTT.

The rearrangement joins TRBV4-3 to TRBJ2-2; maybe TRBD2 (6 bases). This CDR3 comprises 14 residues. V was trimmed by 4 bases and J by 5 bases, leaving 11 bases between them. From germline, CDR1 is LGHNA and CDR2 YSLEER. CDR3 in DNA: TGCGCCAGCAGCCCGCTGGGGGGTACCGGGGAGCTGTTTTTT. The encoded protein is CASSPLGGTGELFF.

The chain employs TRBV6-5 and TRBJ2-5; TRBD2 matches at 13 bases. The ends lost 8 bases at V and 5 bases at J; junction bases unmatched: 8. This CDR3 has 15 residues. Germline V gives CDR1 MNHEY, CDR2 SVGAGI. The chain's CDR3 is CASSPGLAGRETQYF. CDR3 DNA: TGTGCCAGCTCTCCGGGACTAGCGGGGAGGGAGACCCAGTACTTC.

This clone was recorded a few times. The rearrangement uses TRBV5-1 and TRBJ2-7, with 16 bases that match TRBD2. CDR1 SGHRS and CDR2 YFSETQ come from the germline V gene. V lost 3 bases to trimming and J lost 2 bases; unmatched junction nucleotides: 5. CDR3 size: 17 residues. The CDR3 nucleotides are TGCGCCAGCAGCTGGACCGGGACTAGCGGGGGGGCCTACGAGCAGTACTTC. It yields the protein CASSWTGTSGGAYEQYF.

The chain employs TRBV11-2 and TRBJ1-3, with 7 bases aligning to TRBD1. Germline lookup yields CDR1 SGHAT and CDR2 FQNNGV. The CDR3 is made up of 14 amino acids. J gave up 2 bases and V 5 bases, and 3 bases lay outside the gene matches. CDR3 protein: CASSPGGTGNTIYF. CDR3 nucleotide sequence: TGTGCCAGCAGCCCAGGGGGGACTGGAAACACCATATATTTT.

This clone has only a few counts. The chain recombines TRBV11-2 with TRBJ1-4; D is undetermined. Germline CDR1 reads SGHAT; CDR2 reads FQNNGV. With 5 bases removed from V and 7 bases from J, the gap between germline ends came to 14 bases. The CDR3 sequence is 14 residues long. The CDR3 loop is CASSPGGSIEKLFF. CDR3 coding DNA: TGTGCCAGCAGCCCAGGAGGGAGTATTGAAAAACTGTTTTTT.